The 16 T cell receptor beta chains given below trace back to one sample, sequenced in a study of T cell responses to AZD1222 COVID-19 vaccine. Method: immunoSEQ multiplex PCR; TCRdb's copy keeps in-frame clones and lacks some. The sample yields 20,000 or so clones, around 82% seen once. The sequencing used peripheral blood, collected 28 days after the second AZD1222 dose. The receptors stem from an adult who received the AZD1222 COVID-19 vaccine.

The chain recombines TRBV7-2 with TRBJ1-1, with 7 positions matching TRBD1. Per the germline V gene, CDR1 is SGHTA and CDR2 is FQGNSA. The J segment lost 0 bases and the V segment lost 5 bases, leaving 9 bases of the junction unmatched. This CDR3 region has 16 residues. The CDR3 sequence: CASSPQGGGLNTEAFF. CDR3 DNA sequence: TGTGCCAGCAGCCCCCAGGGGGGAGGGTTGAACACTGAAGCTTTCTTT. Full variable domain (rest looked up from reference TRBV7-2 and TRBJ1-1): GAGVSQSPSNKVTEKGKDVELRCDPISGHTALYWYRQSLGQGLEFLIYFQGNSAPDKSGLPSDRFSAERTGGSVSTLTIQRTQQEDSAVYLCASSPQGGGLNTEAFFGQGTRLTVV.

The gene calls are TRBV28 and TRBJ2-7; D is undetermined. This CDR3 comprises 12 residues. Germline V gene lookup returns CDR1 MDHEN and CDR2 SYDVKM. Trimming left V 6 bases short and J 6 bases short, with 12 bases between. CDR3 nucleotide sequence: TGTGCCAGCAGGACCCAAGAGTCCGAGCAGTACTTC. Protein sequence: CASRTQESEQYF.

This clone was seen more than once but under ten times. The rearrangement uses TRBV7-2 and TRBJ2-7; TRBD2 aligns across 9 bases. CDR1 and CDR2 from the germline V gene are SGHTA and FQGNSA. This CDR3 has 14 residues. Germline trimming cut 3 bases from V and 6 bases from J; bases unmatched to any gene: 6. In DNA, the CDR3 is TGTGCCAGCAGCTTGGGCGGGAGGGGAGGCGAGCAGTACTTC. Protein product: CASSLGGRGGEQYF. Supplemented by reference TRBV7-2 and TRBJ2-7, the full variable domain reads GAGVSQSPSNKVTEKGKDVELRCDPISGHTALYWYRQSLGQGLEFLIYFQGNSAPDKSGLPSDRFSAERTGGSVSTLTIQRTQQEDSAVYLCASSLGGRGGEQYFGPGTRLTVT.

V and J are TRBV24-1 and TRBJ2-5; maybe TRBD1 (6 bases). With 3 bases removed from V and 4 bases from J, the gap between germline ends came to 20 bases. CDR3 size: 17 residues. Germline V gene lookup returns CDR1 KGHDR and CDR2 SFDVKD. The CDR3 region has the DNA TGTGCCACCAGTGATGGTGGGGACACTACGGTGGGAGAGACCCAGTACTTC. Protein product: CATSDGGDTTVGETQYF.

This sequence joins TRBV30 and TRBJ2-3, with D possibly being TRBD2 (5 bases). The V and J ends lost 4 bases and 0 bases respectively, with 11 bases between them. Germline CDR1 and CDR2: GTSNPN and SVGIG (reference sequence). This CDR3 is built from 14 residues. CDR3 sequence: CAWTGADSTDTQYF. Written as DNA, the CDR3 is TGTGCCTGGACTGGAGCGGACAGCACAGATACGCAGTATTTT.

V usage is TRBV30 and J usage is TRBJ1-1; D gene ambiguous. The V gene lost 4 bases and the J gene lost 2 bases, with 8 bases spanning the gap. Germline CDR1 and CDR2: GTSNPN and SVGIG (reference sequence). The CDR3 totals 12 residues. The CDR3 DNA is TGTGCCTGGACCCCCCAAAACACTGAAGCTTTCTTT. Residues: CAWTPQNTEAFF. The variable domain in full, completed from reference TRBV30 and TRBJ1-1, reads SQTIHQWPATLVQPVGSPLSLECTVEGTSNPNLYWYRQAAGRGLQLLFYSVGIGQISSEVPQNLSASRPQDRQFILSSKKLLLSDSGFYLCAWTPQNTEAFFGQGTRLTVV.

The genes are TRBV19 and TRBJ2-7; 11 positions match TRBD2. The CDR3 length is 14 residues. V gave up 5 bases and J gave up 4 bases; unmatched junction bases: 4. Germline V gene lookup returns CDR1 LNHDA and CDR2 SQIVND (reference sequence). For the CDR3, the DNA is TGTGCCAGTAGTGCACTAGCGGGAGTTTACGAGCAGTACTTC. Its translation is CASSALAGVYEQYF.

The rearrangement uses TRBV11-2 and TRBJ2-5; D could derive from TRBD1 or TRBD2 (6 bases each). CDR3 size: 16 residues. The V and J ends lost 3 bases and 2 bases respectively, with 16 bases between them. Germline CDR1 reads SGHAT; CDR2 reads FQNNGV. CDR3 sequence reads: CASSFEGGQIQETQYF. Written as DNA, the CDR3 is TGTGCCAGCAGCTTTGAGGGGGGACAAATTCAAGAGACCCAGTACTTC.

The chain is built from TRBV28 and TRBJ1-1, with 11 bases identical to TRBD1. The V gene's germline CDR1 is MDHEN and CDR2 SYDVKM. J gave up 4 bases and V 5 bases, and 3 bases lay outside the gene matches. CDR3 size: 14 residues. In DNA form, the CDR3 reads TGTGCCAGCAGTCGGACAGGGGGCGGCACTGAAGCTTTCTTT. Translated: CASSRTGGGTEAFF.

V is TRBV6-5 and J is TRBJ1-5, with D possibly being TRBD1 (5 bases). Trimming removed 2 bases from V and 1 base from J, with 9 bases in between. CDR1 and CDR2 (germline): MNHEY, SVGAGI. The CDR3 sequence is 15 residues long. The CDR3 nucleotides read TGTGCCAGCAGTTACGGCAGGGAGAGCAATCAGCCCCAGCATTTT. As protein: CASSYGRESNQPQHF.

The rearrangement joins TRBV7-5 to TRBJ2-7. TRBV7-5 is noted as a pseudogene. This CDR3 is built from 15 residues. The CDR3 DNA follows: TGTGCCAGAAGCTTAATCCGTCCTAAGGCCTACGAGCAGTACTTC. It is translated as CARSLIRPKAYEQYF.

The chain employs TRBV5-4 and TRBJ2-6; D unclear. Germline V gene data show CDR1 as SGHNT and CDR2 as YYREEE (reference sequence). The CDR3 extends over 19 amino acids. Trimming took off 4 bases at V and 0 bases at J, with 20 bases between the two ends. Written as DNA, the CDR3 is TGTGCCAGCAGCCAAAAGCGTGGCGGATCCTTCTCTGGGGCCAACGTCCTGACTTTC. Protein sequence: CASSQKRGGSFSGANVLTF.

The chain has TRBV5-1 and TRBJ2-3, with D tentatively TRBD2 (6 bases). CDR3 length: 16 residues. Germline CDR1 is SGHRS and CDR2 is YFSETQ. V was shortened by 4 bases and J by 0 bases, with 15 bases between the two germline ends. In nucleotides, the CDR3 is TGCGCCAGCAGCAGTTTTAGCGGATCTAGCACAGATACGCAGTATTTT. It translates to CASSSFSGSSTDTQYF.

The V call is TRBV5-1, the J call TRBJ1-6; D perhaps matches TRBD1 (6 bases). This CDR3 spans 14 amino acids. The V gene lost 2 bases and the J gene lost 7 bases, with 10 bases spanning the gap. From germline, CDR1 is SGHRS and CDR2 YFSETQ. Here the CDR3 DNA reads TGCGCCAGCAGCTTCGCGCAGGGGAATTCACCCCTCCACTTT. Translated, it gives CASSFAQGNSPLHF.

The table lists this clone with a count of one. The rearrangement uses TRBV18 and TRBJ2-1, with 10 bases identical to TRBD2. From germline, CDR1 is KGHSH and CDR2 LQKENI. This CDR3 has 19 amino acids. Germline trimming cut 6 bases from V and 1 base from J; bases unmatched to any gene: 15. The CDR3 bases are TGTGCCAGCTCGACGACTAATCTAGCGGGAGCGGGTTCCTACAATGAGCAGTTCTTC. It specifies CASSTTNLAGAGSYNEQFF.

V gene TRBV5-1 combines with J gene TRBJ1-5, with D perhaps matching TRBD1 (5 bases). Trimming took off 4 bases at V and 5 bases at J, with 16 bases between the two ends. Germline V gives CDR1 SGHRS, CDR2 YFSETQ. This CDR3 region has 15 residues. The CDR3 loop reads CASSTGLGGDQPQHF. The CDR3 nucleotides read TGCGCCAGCAGCACAGGTTTGGGGGGTGATCAGCCCCAGCATTTT.